The rows below give T cell receptor beta chains drawn from one sample of a study of T cell changes during pregnancy in multiple sclerosis. Repertoires were generated with immunoSEQ multiplex PCR, while TCRdb's copy carries only in-frame clones and drops some. The sample records approximately 52,000 clones, 92% being singletons. The material sequenced was CD4+ T cells from peripheral blood mononuclear cells, taken in the second trimester of pregnancy. The receptors shown here come from a female donor in good health, enrolled as a control in a pregnancy study. CDR3s include the opening cysteine and the closing phenylalanine or tryptophan. Fields, in order: J gene, V gene, clone size, CDR3 protein. Some rows have no size entry. The others give once, few or many, or a class for an expanded clone.

j_call: TRBJ2-1
v_call: TRBV11-3
clone_size: -
cdr3_aa: CASSLVADNEQFF

j_call: TRBJ1-2
v_call: TRBV11-2
clone_size: -
cdr3_aa: CASSLQNRVGYTF

j_call: TRBJ1-6
v_call: TRBV7-2
clone_size: -
cdr3_aa: CASSLGGWGDNSPLHF

j_call: TRBJ1-1
v_call: TRBV5-1
clone_size: -
cdr3_aa: CASSLLDFKNTEAFF

j_call: TRBJ2-7
v_call: TRBV7-3
clone_size: -
cdr3_aa: CASSHHDCPYEQYF

j_call: TRBJ1-2
v_call: TRBV11-3
clone_size: -
cdr3_aa: CASSLSSREGYTF

j_call: TRBJ1-6
v_call: TRBV5-1
clone_size: few
cdr3_aa: CASSLIPGQGVGSPLHF

j_call: TRBJ2-7
v_call: TRBV28
clone_size: -
cdr3_aa: CASTHGTPYEQYF

j_call: TRBJ1-6
v_call: TRBV7-9
clone_size: few
cdr3_aa: CASSLSGAGNSPLHF

j_call: TRBJ2-1
v_call: TRBV18
clone_size: once
cdr3_aa: CASSPRASGTVVYNEQFF

j_call: TRBJ1-5
v_call: TRBV28
clone_size: -
cdr3_aa: CASSHRGRTWQPQHF